Below, 2 T cell receptor beta chains from the same sample are listed, as sequenced in a study of shared clonotypes between healthy human individuals. Generated by immunoSEQ multiplex PCR, the TCRdb table keeps only in-frame clones and is missing some. Of around 1.5 million clones listed, 95% to 99% are singletons. Sequenced sample: naive CD4+ T cells sorted from blood. Subset: CD45RA+ positively selected. Receptors originate from a man younger than 40 in good health.

The chain uses TRBV7-2 and TRBJ2-3; 8 bases line up with TRBD2. Looked up from germline, CDR1 is SGHTA and CDR2 is FQGNSA. V shed 5 bases and J 2 bases; nucleotides not matched to a gene: 6. The CDR3 runs 15 residues. In DNA form, the CDR3 reads TGTGCCAGCAGCGAAGTAGGACTAGCCACAGATACGCAGTATTTT. Encoded protein: CASSEVGLATDTQYF.

The CDR3 DNA reads as TGTGCCAGCAGTAACGGACAGGGGGCTGGTTACGAGCAGTACTTC. This gives the protein CASSNGQGAGYEQYF. V is TRBV6-5 and J is TRBJ2-7; 11 nucleotides align to TRBD1. Germline CDR1 is MNHEY and CDR2 is SVGAGI. The CDR3 totals 15 residues. V dropped 5 bases and J dropped 4; count of bases not matched to a gene: 7.